The sequence of this TCR beta chain was determined in a study of blood T cell repertoires in COVID-19. About the research overall: Donors in the United States, Italy and Spain gave samples during acute or convalescent COVID-19. T cells, B-cell-depleted T cells, or PBMCs provided the cDNA or gDNA that served as material.

The CDR3 totals 17 residues. J lost 4 bases, V lost 3 bases, and 7 bases had no gene match. CDR1 and CDR2 (germline): GTSNPN, SVGIG (reference sequence). Original processing methods: Quantification of nucleated cells was approximated via reference gene primer amplification. Assay: immunoSEQ multiplex PCR; the TCRdb copy retains only in-frame clones and omits some. The V and J calls and clone size were taken over from that table, and D and trimming were inferred from the DNA. The top ten clones hold 6.5% to 8.5% of a sample with hundreds of thousands of clones, 81% of them seen once. V gene TRBV30 combines with J gene TRBJ2-3; the match to TRBD2 covers 16 bases. Sequencing input: peripheral blood. This sequence originates from a woman older than 75 with COVID-19, enrolled during active disease. The CDR3 DNA sequence: TGTGCCTGGAGCATCGGGACTAGCGGGAGGGCCGCAGATACGCAGTATTTT. Translation: CAWSIGTSGRAADTQYF.